This TCR beta chain appears in the sequencing data of a study of T cells after yellow fever vaccination (dated by TCRdb to the late 2010s). Study-level background: Libraries from fractions with low cell numbers were prepared with the SMART-Seq v4 Ultra Low Input RNA kit. Bulk PBMC replicates and cell subsets were isolated from blood drawn at multiple timepoints before and after both primary and secondary immunization. To track T-cell clones before and after primary and booster YFV17D yellow fever vaccination, bulk TCR alpha and beta repertoires were sequenced longitudinally. Two healthy male donors made up the cohort, one aged 18 to 30 years and the other aged 30 to 40 years.

The instrument was an Illumina NovaSeq 6000. TCR cDNA was made using 5'RACE template switching, a step that added a universal primer site and unique molecular identifiers. Priming of cDNA synthesis was performed from both the TCR alpha and TCR beta constant segments. Library amplification used two PCR steps, and the second PCR step added sample barcodes and sequencing adapters. Libraries were sequenced on Illumina HiSeq 2500 (2x100 bp) or NovaSeq (2x150 bp). The authors' pipeline ran thus. MIGEC was used to demultiplex reads and collapse the reads into UMI consensus sequences, and MiXCR was used for V(D)J alignment. Vaccine-responding clonotypes were identified with edgeR using replicate PBMC samples, with FDR below 0.01 and a log2 fold change above 5 up to day 15 being required. CD4 or CD8 identity was assigned to each bulk clonotype according to whether the clonotype was present at higher abundance in the sequenced CD4 repertoire or the sequenced CD8 repertoire. TCRdb itself trimmed the public reads at Q25 with fastp, ran MiXCR and retained productive beta chains. Rows are combined by CDR3 protein, so each entry shows the most common genes and DNA. These V and J calls rely on TCRdb rather than the paper's analysis. For this sample the table gives about 310,000 distinct CDR3 sequences, of which roughly 3.5% were detected only once. Clones ranked in the top ten supply about 25% of the sample.

This clonotype was found many times. This clone's antigen is unknown. Base quality data are lacking; no much larger clone is found one base away. Sample treatment or condition, as interpreted from the label and publication: live attenuated yellow fever vaccine strain. At each blood-draw timepoint, two biological replicates of bulk PBMCs were obtained. A standard Ficoll-Paque protocol was used to isolate PBMCs from peripheral blood. TriZol was used to extract RNA from bulk PBMCs, from CD4 and CD8 fractions, and from dextramer-positive and dextramer-negative fractions. V has 5 bases trimmed and J has 3 bases trimmed; junction bases matching no gene number 8. The cysteine opens and the phenylalanine closes a CDR3 of 16 amino acids. Only the CDR3 part of the read is kept: 48 bases, read in frame from the first base. Sequences SGHVS (CDR1) and FQNEAQ (CDR2) are obtained from the germline V gene. General findings and caveats noted by the study authors: Because abundant contaminating clonotypes from the bulk population could be contained in FACS-sorted repertoires, computational filtering was required. Most clones expanded after primary vaccination (almost 98% of CD4 and roughly 90% of CD8) were re-detected after the booster, suggesting that broad memory maintenance occurred. A small fraction of clonotypes showed up in both the CD4 and CD8 compartments, probably as a result of convergent recombination. Only a couple of donors were included in the study, so the extent to which the findings can be generalized is limited. Compared with the primary T-cell response, the secondary T-cell response was weaker but faster, peaking on day 5 rather than day 15.

The sequence is built from TRBV7-8 and TRBJ2-2; a stretch of 8 junction bases matches TRBD2. The sequence derives from a man younger than 35 who received the YFV17D yellow fever vaccine. This material consisted of PBMCs, taken on the day of the yellow fever booster vaccination. The CDR3 is CASSPVGGAYTGELFF. The nucleotide sequence reads as follows: TGTGCCAGCAGCCCCGTCGGGGGGGCCTACACCGGGGAGCTGTTTTTT.